The 21 T cell receptor beta chains reported below all come from one sample, sequenced in a study of preoperative IRX-2 immunotherapy in early breast cancer. Only in-frame clones appear in the TCRdb table, and some are missing; sequencing was by immunoSEQ multiplex PCR. The sample lists about 23,000 clones; 75% to 90% were seen once. This sample's treatment: preoperative locoregional IRX-2 cytokine immunotherapy. The sequencing used tumor tissue, collected after IRX-2 immunotherapy. Receptor source: a human donor with breast cancer.

CDR3 sequence: CASSGIQGGGYTF. The CDR3 coding sequence is TGTGCCAGCAGTGGAATCCAGGGCGGGGGCTACACCTTC. The V gene is TRBV28, the J gene TRBJ1-2, with D perhaps matching TRBD1 (5 bases). Germline V gene lookup returns CDR1 MDHEN and CDR2 SYDVKM. With 5 bases removed from V and 8 bases from J, the gap between germline ends came to 15 bases. The CDR3 is made up of 13 amino acids.

This rearrangement joins TRBV9 to TRBJ1-1; no clear D gene. Per germline, CDR1 SGDLS and CDR2 YYNGEE. V lost 1 base, J lost 4 bases, and 8 bases lay in between. CDR3 length: 13 residues. This chain's CDR3 is CASSVRIGTEAFF. Here the CDR3 DNA reads TGTGCCAGCAGCGTAAGGATCGGCACTGAAGCTTTCTTT.

The chain joins TRBV9 to TRBJ2-7, with 7 nucleotides matching TRBD1. The germline V gene has CDR1 SGDLS and CDR2 YYNGEE. V shed 3 bases and J 7 bases; nucleotides not matched to a gene: 10. CDR3 size: 14 residues. Written as DNA, the CDR3 is TGTGCCAGCAGCGCCTGGGACAGCCCGGGGGAGCAGTACTTC. Protein: CASSAWDSPGEQYF.

The chain links TRBV19 to TRBJ2-5; 7 nucleotides match TRBD2. Germline values: CDR1 LNHDA, CDR2 SQIVND (reference sequence). This CDR3 contains 16 residues. V was clipped by 5 bases and J by 0 bases; unmatched bases: 9. In DNA, the CDR3 is TGTGCCAGTAGTCCAGCGAGCGGGACCTACCAAGAGACCCAGTACTTC. It translates to CASSPASGTYQETQYF.

This chain joins TRBV6-1 and TRBJ1-2; 7 nucleotides agree with TRBD1. Germline V gene lookup returns CDR1 MNHNS and CDR2 SASEGT. The V and J ends lost 0 bases and 6 bases, in that order; junction bases with no gene match: 1. This CDR3 region has 13 residues. CDR3 sequence (DNA): TGTGCCAGCAGTGAAGCGGGGACAGATGGCTACACCTTC. It specifies CASSEAGTDGYTF.

V gene TRBV4-1 combines with J gene TRBJ2-7; 8 bases align to TRBD2. Germline-derived CDR1 and CDR2 are MGHRA and YSYEKL. The CDR3 contains 17 residues. The V and J ends lost 0 bases and 0 bases, in that order; junction bases with no gene match: 7. CDR3 loop: CASSQDYGREVSYEQYF. Here the CDR3 DNA reads TGCGCCAGCAGCCAAGATTACGGGCGGGAGGTCTCCTACGAGCAGTACTTC.

The J gene is TRBJ1-3, the V gene TRBV11-2; 7 bases are shared with TRBD1. The germline gives CDR1 SGHAT, CDR2 FQNNGV. After removal of 1 base from V and 4 bases from J, the junction contained 7 bases not matched to a gene. CDR3 size: 16 residues. The DNA for the CDR3 is TGTGCCAGCAGCTTAGCTTCGACAGGGCGGGGAAACACCATATATTTT. Protein: CASSLASTGRGNTIYF.

CDR3 nucleotides: TGTGCCATCGGTAGCGGGGAAACCTACGAGCAGTACTTC. Protein sequence: CAIGSGETYEQYF. The chain joins TRBV10-3 to TRBJ2-7; 8 bases agree with TRBD2. CDR1 and CDR2 (germline): ENHRY, SYGVKD. This CDR3 is 13 amino acids long. Losses at the gene ends were 8 bases for V and 2 bases for J; bases not matched to a gene: 5.

The V and J genes are TRBV6-5 and TRBJ2-7; D remains unclear. The CDR3 sequence is 15 residues long. The ends were cut back, 4 bases at V and 3 bases at J, with 16 bases in the middle. Germline lookup yields CDR1 MNHEY and CDR2 SVGAGI. As DNA, the CDR3 is TGTGCCAGCAGTTTCGCCGGGTCCCTCTACTACGAGCAGTACTTC. The encoded protein is CASSFAGSLYYEQYF.

The chain uses TRBV2 and TRBJ2-4; the match to TRBD1 covers 8 bases. Germline CDR1 and CDR2: SNHLY and FYNNEI. The CDR3 is 17 residues long. V trimming: 2 bases; J trimming: 3 bases; junction bases outside the gene matches: 9. The CDR3: CASSENRQGAVKNIQYF. As DNA, the CDR3 is TGTGCCAGCAGTGAAAATCGGCAGGGGGCGGTCAAAAACATTCAGTACTTC.

This clone was seen once. The chain joins TRBV7-8 to TRBJ2-1; 7 nucleotides agree with TRBD2. The CDR3 runs 16 residues. J lost 5 bases, V lost 5 bases, and 12 bases had no gene match. From germline, CDR1 is SGHVS and CDR2 FQNEAQ. The CDR3: CASSPPSSGLDNEQFF. CDR3 in DNA: TGTGCCAGCAGCCCACCCTCTAGCGGACTCGACAATGAGCAGTTCTTC.

The CDR3, as DNA: TGCGCCAGCAGCTTGGGGGGGTTAGACTCCTACGAGCAGTACTTC. Protein product: CASSLGGLDSYEQYF. The V call is TRBV5-1, the J call TRBJ2-7; perhaps D is TRBD1 or TRBD2 (5 bases each). V lost 0 bases, J lost 0 bases, and 10 bases lay in between. Germline CDR1 and CDR2: SGHRS and YFSETQ. The length of the CDR3 is 15 residues.

The rearrangement uses TRBV27 and TRBJ1-1; D gene unclear. Germline V gives CDR1 MNHEY, CDR2 SMNVEV (reference sequence). With 2 bases removed from V and 3 bases from J, the gap between germline ends came to 10 bases. The CDR3 contains 14 residues. The CDR3 DNA follows: TGTGCCAGCAGTTTAAAGGGTAGGGACACTGAAGCTTTCTTT. It is translated as CASSLKGRDTEAFF.

The chain employs TRBV25-1 and TRBJ2-5; TRBD2 agrees at 7 bases. Trimming cost V 5 bases and J 1 base; bases outside gene matches: 4. This CDR3 comprises 14 residues. CDR1 MGHDK and CDR2 SYGVNS come from the germline V gene. CDR3 DNA sequence: TGTGCCAGCAGTCCAGCGGGGCCCCAAGAGACCCAGTACTTC. Its translation is CASSPAGPQETQYF.

This clone was observed once. The chain links TRBV7-6 to TRBJ1-5; D might be TRBD1 (5 bases). This CDR3 spans 15 amino acids. From germline, CDR1 is SGHVS and CDR2 FNYEAQ. The V end lost 1 base, the J end lost 7 bases, and 14 bases lay between the germline ends. The DNA for the CDR3 is TGTGCCAGCAGCTTAGATATTCAGGGCAGGCAGCCCCAGCATTTT. Protein: CASSLDIQGRQPQHF. The full variable domain, with the rest looked up from reference TRBV7-6 and TRBJ1-5, is GAGVSQSPRYKVTKRGQDVALRCDPISGHVSLYWYRQALGQGPEFLTYFNYEAQQDKSGLPNDRFSAERPEGSISTLTIQRTEQRDSAMYRCASSLDIQGRQPQHFGDGTRLSIL.

The V and J genes are TRBV7-8 and TRBJ2-7; D gene ambiguous. Trimming stripped 0 bases from V and 1 base from J, with 10 bases between. Germline CDR1 reads SGHVS; CDR2 reads FQNEAQ. The length of the CDR3 is 15 residues. The CDR3 nucleotides are TGTGCCAGCAGCTTAGCGGGCGCCCCTTCCTACGAGCAGTACTTC. Translation: CASSLAGAPSYEQYF. Full variable domain (missing parts from reference TRBV7-8 and TRBJ2-7): GAGVSQSPRYKVAKRGQDVALRCDPISGHVSLFWYQQALGQGPEFLTYFQNEAQLDKSGLPSDRFFAERPEGSVSTLKIQRTQQEDSAVYLCASSLAGAPSYEQYFGPGTRLTVT.

The rearrangement joins TRBV7-2 to TRBJ1-2, with 9 bases aligning to TRBD1. After removal of 2 bases from V and 6 bases from J, the junction contained 4 bases not matched to a gene. There are 14 residues in the CDR3. CDR1 and CDR2 (germline): SGHTA, FQGNSA. CDR3 sequence (DNA): TGTGCCAGCAGCTTAAGTACAGGGGGCAATGGCTACACCTTC. Its translation: CASSLSTGGNGYTF.

The CDR3 reads CASSIDLGLGEQYF. The CDR3 nucleotides are TGTGCCAGTAGTATAGATCTGGGGTTGGGCGAGCAGTACTTC. This rearrangement joins TRBV19 to TRBJ2-7; no firm D call. With 0 bases removed from V and 6 bases from J, the gap between germline ends came to 12 bases. The CDR3 has 14 residues. Germline lookup yields CDR1 LNHDA and CDR2 SQIVND (reference sequence).

This sequence joins TRBV7-8 and TRBJ2-7; 10 bases are shared with TRBD1. V lost 6 bases to trimming and J lost 1 base; unmatched junction nucleotides: 6. There are 15 residues in the CDR3. The germline gives CDR1 SGHVS, CDR2 FQNEAQ. CDR3 residues: CASRFGTGVSYEQYF. CDR3 DNA: TGTGCCAGCAGATTCGGGACAGGGGTTTCCTACGAGCAGTACTTC. Complete variable domain (other parts from reference TRBV7-8 and TRBJ2-7): GAGVSQSPRYKVAKRGQDVALRCDPISGHVSLFWYQQALGQGPEFLTYFQNEAQLDKSGLPSDRFFAERPEGSVSTLKIQRTQQEDSAVYLCASRFGTGVSYEQYFGPGTRLTVT.

This sequence joins TRBV19 and TRBJ1-3; TRBD1 agrees at 7 bases. CDR3 length: 13 residues. With V trimmed by 8 bases and J by 6 bases, 7 bases remained unmatched. Germline V gene sequence: CDR1 LNHDA, CDR2 SQIVND (reference sequence). The CDR3 loop is CASRPGTENTIYF. The DNA of the CDR3 is TGTGCCAGTCGTCCCGGGACAGAAAACACCATATATTTT.

The gene calls are TRBV28 and TRBJ2-7, with D maybe TRBD1 (6 bases). The V end lost 4 bases, the J end lost 0 bases, and 13 bases lay between the germline ends. CDR1 and CDR2 (germline): MDHEN, SYDVKM. The CDR3 has 15 residues. The DNA for the CDR3 is TGTGCCAGCAGTTCCCCAGGGGATCCCTCCTACGAGCAGTACTTC. Its protein is CASSSPGDPSYEQYF.